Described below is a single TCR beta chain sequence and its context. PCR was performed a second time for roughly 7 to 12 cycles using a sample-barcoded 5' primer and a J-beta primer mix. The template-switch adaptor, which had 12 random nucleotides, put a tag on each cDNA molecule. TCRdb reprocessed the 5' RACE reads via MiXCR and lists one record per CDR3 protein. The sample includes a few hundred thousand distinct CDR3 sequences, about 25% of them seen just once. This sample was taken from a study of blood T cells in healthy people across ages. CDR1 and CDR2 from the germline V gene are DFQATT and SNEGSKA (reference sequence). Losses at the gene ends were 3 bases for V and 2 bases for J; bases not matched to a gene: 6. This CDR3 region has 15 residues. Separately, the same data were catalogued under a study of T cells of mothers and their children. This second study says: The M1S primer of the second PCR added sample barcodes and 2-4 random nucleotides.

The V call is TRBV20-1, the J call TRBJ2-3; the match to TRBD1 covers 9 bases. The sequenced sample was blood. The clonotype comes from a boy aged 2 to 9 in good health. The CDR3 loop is CSARKGDRDTDTQYF. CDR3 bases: TGCAGTGCTAGGAAGGGGGACAGGGACACAGATACGCAGTATTTT.